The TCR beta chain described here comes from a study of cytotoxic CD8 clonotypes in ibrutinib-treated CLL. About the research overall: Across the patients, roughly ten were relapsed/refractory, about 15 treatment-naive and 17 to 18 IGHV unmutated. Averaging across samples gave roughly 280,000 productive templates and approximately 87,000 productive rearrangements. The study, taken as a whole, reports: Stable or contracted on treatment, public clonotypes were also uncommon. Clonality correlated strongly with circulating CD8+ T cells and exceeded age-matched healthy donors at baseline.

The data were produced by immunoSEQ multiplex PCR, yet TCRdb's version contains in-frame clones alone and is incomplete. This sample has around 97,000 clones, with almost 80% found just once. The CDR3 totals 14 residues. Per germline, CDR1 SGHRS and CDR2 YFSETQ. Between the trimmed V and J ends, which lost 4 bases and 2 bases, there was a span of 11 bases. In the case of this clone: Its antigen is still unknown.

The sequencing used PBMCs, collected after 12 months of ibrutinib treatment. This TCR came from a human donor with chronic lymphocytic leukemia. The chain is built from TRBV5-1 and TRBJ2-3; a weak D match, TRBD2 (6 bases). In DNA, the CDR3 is TGCGCCAGCAGCGTTGGGGGGTACACAGATACGCAGTATTTT. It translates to CASSVGGYTDTQYF. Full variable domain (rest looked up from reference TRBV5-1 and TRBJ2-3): KAGVTQTPRYLIKTRGQQVTLSCSPISGHRSVSWYQQTPGQGLQFLFEYFSETQRNKGNFPGRFSGRQFSNSRSEMNVSTLELGDSALYLCASSVGGYTDTQYFGPGTRLTVL.